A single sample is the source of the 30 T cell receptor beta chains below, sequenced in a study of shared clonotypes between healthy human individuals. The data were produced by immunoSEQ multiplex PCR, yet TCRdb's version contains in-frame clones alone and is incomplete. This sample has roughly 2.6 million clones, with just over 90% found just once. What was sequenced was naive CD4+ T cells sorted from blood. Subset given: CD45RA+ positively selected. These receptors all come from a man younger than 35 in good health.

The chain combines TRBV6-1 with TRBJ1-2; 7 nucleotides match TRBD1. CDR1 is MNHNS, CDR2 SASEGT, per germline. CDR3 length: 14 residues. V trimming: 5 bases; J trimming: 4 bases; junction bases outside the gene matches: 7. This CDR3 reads CASSPGQSRYGYTF. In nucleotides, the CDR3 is TGTGCCAGCAGTCCGGGACAGTCACGCTATGGCTACACCTTC.

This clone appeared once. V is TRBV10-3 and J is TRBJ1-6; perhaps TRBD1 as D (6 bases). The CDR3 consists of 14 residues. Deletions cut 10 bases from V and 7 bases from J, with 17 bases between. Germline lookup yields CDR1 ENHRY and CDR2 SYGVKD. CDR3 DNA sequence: TGTGCCACCAAGACAGGCTCGCCCAATTCACCCCTCCACTTT. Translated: CATKTGSPNSPLHF.

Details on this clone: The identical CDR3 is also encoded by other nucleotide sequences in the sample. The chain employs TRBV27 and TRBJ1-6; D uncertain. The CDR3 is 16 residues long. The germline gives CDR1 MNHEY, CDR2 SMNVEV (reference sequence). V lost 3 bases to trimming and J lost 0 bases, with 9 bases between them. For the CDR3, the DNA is TGTGCCAGCAGTTTGGGCACGAGCTCCTATAATTCACCCCTCCACTTT. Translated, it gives CASSLGTSSYNSPLHF.

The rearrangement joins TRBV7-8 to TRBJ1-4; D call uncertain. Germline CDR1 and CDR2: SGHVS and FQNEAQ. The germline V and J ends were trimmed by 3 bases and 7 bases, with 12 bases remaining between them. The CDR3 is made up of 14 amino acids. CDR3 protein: CASSFRPGSEKLFF. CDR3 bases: TGTGCCAGCAGCTTCCGGCCCGGCAGTGAAAAACTGTTTTTT. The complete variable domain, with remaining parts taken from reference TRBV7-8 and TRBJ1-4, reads GAGVSQSPRYKVAKRGQDVALRCDPISGHVSLFWYQQALGQGPEFLTYFQNEAQLDKSGLPSDRFFAERPEGSVSTLKIQRTQQEDSAVYLCASSFRPGSEKLFFGSGTQLSVL.

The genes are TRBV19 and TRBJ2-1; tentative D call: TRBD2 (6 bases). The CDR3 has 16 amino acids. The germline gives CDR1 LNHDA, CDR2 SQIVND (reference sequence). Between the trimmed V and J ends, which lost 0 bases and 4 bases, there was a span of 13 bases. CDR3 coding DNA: TGTGCCAGTAGTATAGATCCGGGAGTGGGATACAATGAGCAGTTCTTC. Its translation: CASSIDPGVGYNEQFF.

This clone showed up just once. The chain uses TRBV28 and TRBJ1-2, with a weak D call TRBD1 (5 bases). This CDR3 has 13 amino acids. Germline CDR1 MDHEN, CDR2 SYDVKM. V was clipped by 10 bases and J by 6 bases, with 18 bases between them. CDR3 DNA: TGTGCCACCCTCCGTACAGGAGGGGATGGCTACACCTTC. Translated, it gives CATLRTGGDGYTF.

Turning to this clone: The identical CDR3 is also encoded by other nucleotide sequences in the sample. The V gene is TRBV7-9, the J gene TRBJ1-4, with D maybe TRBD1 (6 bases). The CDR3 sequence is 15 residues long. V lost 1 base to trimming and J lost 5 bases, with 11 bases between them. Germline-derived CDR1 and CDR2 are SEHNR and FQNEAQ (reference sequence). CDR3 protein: CASSLGGLTNEKLFF. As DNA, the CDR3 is TGTGCCAGCAGCTTAGGGGGGCTGACAAATGAAAAACTGTTTTTT. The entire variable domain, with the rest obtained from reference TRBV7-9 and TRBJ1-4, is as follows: DTGVSQNPRHKITKRGQNVTFRCDPISEHNRLYWYRQTLGQGPEFLTYFQNEAQLEKSRLLSDRFSAERPKGSFSTLEIQRTEQGDSAMYLCASSLGGLTNEKLFFGSGTQLSVL.

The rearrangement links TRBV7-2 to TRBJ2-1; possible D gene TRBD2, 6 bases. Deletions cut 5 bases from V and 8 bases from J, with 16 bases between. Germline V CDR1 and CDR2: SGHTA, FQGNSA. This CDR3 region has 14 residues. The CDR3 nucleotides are TGTGCCAGCAGCCCTAGCGCGGTGGGCTATGAGCAGTTCTTC. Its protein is CASSPSAVGYEQFF.

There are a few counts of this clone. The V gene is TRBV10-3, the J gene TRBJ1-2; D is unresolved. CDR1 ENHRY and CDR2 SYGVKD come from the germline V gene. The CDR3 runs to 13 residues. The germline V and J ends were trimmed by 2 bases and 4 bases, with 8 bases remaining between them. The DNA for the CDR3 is TGTGCCATCAGTGAGGAGACGGTCTATGGCTACACCTTC. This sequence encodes CAISEETVYGYTF.

Written as DNA, the CDR3 is TGTGCCAGCAACTCTCCCTCTCTCGGACAGGGGCGGAACACCGGGGAGCTGTTTTTT. As protein: CASNSPSLGQGRNTGELFF. The chain joins TRBV7-9 to TRBJ2-2; TRBD1 matches at 9 bases. In germline, CDR1 is SEHNR, CDR2 FQNEAQ (reference sequence). J lost 1 base, V lost 7 bases, and 16 bases had no gene match. This CDR3 comprises 19 residues.

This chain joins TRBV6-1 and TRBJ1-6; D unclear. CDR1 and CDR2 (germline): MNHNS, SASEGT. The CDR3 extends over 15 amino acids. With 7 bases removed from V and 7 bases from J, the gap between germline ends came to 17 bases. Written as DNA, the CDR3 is TGTGCCAGCAAACTAGATCGGGGAATCAATTCACCCCTCCACTTT. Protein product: CASKLDRGINSPLHF.

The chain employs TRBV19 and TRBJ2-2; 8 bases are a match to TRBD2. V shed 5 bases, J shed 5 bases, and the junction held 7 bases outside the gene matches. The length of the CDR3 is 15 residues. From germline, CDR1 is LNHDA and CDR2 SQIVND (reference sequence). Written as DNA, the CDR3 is TGTGCCAGTAGTGTCAGCGGGAGCCCAACCGGGGAGCTGTTTTTT. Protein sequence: CASSVSGSPTGELFF.

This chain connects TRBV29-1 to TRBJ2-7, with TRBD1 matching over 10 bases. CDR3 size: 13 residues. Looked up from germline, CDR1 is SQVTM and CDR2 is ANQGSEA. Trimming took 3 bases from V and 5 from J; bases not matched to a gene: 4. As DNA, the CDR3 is TGCAGCGTTGAGACAGGGGGCGGCCACGAGCAGTACTTC. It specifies CSVETGGGHEQYF.

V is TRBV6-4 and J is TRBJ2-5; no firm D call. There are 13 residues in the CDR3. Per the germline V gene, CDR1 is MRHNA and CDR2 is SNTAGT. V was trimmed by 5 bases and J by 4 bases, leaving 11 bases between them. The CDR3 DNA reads TGTGCCAGCAGTCTAAACACCGGAGAGACCCAGTACTTC. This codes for CASSLNTGETQYF.

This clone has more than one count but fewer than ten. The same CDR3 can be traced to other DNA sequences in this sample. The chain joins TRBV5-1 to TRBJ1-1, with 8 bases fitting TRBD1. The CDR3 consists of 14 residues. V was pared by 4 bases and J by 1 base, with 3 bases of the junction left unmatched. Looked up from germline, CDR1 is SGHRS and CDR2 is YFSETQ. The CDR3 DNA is TGCGCCAGCAGCACCGGACAGGGGAACACTGAAGCTTTCTTT. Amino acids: CASSTGQGNTEAFF.

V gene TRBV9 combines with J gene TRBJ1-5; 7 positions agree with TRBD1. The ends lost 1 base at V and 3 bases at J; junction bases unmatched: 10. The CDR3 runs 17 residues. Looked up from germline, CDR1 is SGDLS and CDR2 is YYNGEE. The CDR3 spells CASSVLPTGKNNQPQHF. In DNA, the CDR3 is TGTGCCAGCAGCGTATTGCCGACAGGGAAAAACAATCAGCCCCAGCATTTT.

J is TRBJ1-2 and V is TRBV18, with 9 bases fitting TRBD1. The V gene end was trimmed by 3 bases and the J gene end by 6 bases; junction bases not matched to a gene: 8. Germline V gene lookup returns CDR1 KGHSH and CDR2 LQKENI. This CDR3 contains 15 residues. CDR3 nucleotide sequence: TGTGCCAGCTCACCTCTCCGGGACAGGGCAAATGGCTACACCTTC. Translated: CASSPLRDRANGYTF.

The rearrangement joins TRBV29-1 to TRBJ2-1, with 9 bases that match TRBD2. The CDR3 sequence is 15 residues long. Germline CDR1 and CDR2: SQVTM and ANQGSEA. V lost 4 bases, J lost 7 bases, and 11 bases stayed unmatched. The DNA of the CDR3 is TGCAGCGTTGTGATCTTTGCGGGAGGGCCTAATGAGCAGTTCTTC. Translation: CSVVIFAGGPNEQFF.

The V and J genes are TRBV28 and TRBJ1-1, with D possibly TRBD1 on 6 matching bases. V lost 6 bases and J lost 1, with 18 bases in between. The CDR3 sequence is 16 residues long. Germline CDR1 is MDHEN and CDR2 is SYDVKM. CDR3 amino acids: CASSVPGAGTNTEAFF. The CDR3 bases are TGTGCCAGCAGCGTACCGGGGGCAGGGACGAACACTGAAGCTTTCTTT.

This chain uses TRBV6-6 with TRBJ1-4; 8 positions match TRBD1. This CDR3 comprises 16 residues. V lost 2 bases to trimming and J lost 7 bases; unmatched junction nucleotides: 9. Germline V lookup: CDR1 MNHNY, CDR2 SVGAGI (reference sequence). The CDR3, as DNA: TGTGCCAGCAGTTACAAGTCAGGGGGCGAGAGTGAAAAACTGTTTTTT. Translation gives CASSYKSGGESEKLFF.

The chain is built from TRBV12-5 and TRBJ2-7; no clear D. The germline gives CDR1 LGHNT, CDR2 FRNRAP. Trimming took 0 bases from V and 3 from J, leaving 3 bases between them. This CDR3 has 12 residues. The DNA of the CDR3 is TGTGCTAGTGGTTTGGTAGGCTACGAGCAGTACTTC. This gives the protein CASGLVGYEQYF.

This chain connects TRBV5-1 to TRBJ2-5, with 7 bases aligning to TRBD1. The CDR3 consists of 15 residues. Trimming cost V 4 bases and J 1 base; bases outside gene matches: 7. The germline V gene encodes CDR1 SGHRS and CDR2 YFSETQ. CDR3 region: CASSRRDRAQETQYF. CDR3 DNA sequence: TGCGCCAGCAGCCGGAGAGACAGGGCCCAAGAGACCCAGTACTTC.

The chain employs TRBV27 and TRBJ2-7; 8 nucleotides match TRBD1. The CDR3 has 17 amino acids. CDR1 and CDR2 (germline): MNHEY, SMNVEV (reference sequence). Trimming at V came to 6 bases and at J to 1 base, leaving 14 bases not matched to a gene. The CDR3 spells CASRRGEQGVRSYEQYF. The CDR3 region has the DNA TGTGCCAGCAGGAGGGGGGAACAGGGGGTTAGGTCCTACGAGCAGTACTTC.

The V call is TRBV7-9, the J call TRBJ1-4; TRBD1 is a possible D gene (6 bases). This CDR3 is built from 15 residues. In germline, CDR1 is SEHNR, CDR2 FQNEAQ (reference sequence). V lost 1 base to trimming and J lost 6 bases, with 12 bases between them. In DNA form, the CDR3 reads TGTGCCAGCAGCTTAGATACAGGGCCATATGAAAAACTGTTTTTT. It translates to CASSLDTGPYEKLFF.

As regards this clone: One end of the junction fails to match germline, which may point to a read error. The CDR3 spells CASSLGGGADTQYF. CDR3 DNA: TGTGCTAGCAGCTTAGGTGGCGGGGCTGATACGCAGTATTTT. V is TRBV7-7 and J is TRBJ2-3, with D possibly being TRBD2 (6 bases). This CDR3 comprises 14 residues. CDR1 and CDR2 from the germline V gene are SSHAT and FNYEAQ (reference sequence).

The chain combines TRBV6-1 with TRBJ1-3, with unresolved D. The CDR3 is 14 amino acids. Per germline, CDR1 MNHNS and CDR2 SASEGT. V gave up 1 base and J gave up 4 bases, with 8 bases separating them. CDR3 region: CASSEVRTGNTIYF. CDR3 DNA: TGTGCCAGCAGTGAAGTTCGCACGGGAAACACCATATATTTT.

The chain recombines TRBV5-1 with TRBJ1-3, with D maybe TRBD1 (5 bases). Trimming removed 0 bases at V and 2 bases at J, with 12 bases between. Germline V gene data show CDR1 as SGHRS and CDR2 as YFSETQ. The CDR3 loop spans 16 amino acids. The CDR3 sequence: CASSLVAGVTGNTIYF. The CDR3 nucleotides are TGCGCCAGCAGCTTGGTCGCGGGGGTCACTGGAAACACCATATATTTT.

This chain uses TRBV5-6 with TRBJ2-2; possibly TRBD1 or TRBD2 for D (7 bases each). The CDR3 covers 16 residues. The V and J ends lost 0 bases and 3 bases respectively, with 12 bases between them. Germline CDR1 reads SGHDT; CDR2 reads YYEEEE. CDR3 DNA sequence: TGTGCCAGCAGCTTGGCGGCAGGGGGGGACACCGGGGAGCTGTTTTTT. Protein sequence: CASSLAAGGDTGELFF.

Here the CDR3 reads CAWSQRLGETQYF. CDR3 bases: TGTGCCTGGAGCCAGAGACTAGGGGAGACCCAGTACTTC. The rearrangement uses TRBV30 and TRBJ2-5, with a tentative D call TRBD2 (6 bases). Looked up from germline, CDR1 is GTSNPN and CDR2 is SVGIG (reference sequence). The CDR3 consists of 13 residues. V lost 3 bases, J lost 5 bases, and 13 bases lay in between.

As DNA, the CDR3 is TGTGCCAGCAGCTTGGTGGCCCAGGGGTATGGCTACACCTTC. Encoded protein: CASSLVAQGYGYTF. The chain is built from TRBV5-4 and TRBJ1-2; possible D gene TRBD1, 6 bases. CDR1 SGHNT and CDR2 YYREEE come from the germline V gene (reference sequence). The CDR3 length is 14 residues. Trimming removed 0 bases at V and 5 bases at J, with 11 bases between.